The source of this T cell receptor beta chain is a study of T cells in Graves' hyperthyroidism and ophthalmopathy. Whole-study findings and limits: Patients with ophthalmopathy were separated from those with stable hyperthyroidism by a 13 V-J model. Ophthalmopathy onset followed model prediction by a median around six months. Blood also contained most expanded thyroid clonotypes above 0.001.

The PBMCs had their origin in 10 ml of fresh peripheral blood. Trimming took off 4 bases at V and 5 bases at J, with 14 bases between the two ends. The CDR3 is 14 amino acids. Germline CDR1 MNHEY, CDR2 SVGAGI. Amplification of TCR beta CDR3 regions used RNA as the template. The primer set for the first-round RT-PCR of the TCR CDR3 was HTBI. TCRdb re-called the multiplex PCR reads with MiXCR, one entry per CDR3 protein. Here the sample spans about 480,000 distinct CDR3 sequences, roughly 24% being singletons. At least ten counts were recorded for this clonotype. Antigen: not known. This clonotype was obtained from a woman in her twenties or thirties with Graves' ophthalmopathy. Sequenced input: blood. V is TRBV6-5 and J is TRBJ1-1; perhaps TRBD1 as D (6 bases). In nucleotides, the CDR3 is TGTGCCAGCAGTTTTACAGGGTTAGGTACTGAAGCTTTCTTT. This sequence encodes CASSFTGLGTEAFF.